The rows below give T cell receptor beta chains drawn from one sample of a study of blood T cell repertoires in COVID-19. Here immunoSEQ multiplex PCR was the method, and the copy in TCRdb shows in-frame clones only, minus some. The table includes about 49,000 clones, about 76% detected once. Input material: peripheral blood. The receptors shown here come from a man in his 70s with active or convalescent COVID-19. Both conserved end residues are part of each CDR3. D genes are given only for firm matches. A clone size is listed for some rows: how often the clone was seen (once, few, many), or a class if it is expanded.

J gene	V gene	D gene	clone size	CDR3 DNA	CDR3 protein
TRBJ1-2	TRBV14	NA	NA	TGTGCCAGCAGCCTCCGGGGGGCTAATAGTGGCTACACCTTC	CASSLRGANSGYTF
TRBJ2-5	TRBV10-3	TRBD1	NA	TGTGCCATCAGTGGACAGGGGAAAGAGACCCAGTACTTC	CAISGQGKETQYF
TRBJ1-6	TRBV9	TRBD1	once	TGTGCCAGCAGTGAAAAGGGACAGGGGAATTCACCCCTCCACTTT	CASSEKGQGNSPLHF
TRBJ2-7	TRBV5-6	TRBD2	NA	TGTGCCAGCAGCTTTCTGTCGGGGAGGGGCTACGAGCAGTACTTC	CASSFLSGRGYEQYF
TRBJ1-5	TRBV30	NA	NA	TGTGCCTGGAGTGACAGGGATCAGCCCCAGCATTTT	CAWSDRDQPQHF
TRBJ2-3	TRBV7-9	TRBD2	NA	TGTGCCAGCAGCAAGGGACTAGCGGGAATGGGAGATACGCAGTATTTT	CASSKGLAGMGDTQYF
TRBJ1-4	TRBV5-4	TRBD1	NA	TGTGCCAGCAGGCCTACAGGGGCAACTAATGAAAAACTGTTTTTT	CASRPTGATNEKLFF
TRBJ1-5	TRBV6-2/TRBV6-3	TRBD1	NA	TGTGCCAGCAGCCTAGTGGACAGGGGAGAGCCCCAGCATTTT	CASSLVDRGEPQHF
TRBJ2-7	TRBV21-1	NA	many	TGTGCCAGCAGCAAAGTCCCATATCCGGGAGACCCTCGTGCTGATGAGCAGTACTTC	CASSKVPYPGDPRADEQYF
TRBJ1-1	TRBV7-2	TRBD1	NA	TGTGCCAGCAGCTTTGCCGATTCCGGGACAGGGGTGAACACTGAAGCTTTCTTT	CASSFADSGTGVNTEAFF
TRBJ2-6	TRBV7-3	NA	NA	TGTGCCAGCAGCTTAATGGGGGCGCCTGGGGCCAACGTCCTGACTTTC	CASSLMGAPGANVLTF
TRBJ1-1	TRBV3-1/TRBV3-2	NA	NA	TGTGCCAGCAGCCGCACAGACAGGAACACTGAAGCTTTCTTT	CASSRTDRNTEAFF
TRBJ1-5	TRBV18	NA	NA	TGTGCCAGCTCCCCTTTACAGAATAATCAGCCCCAGCATTTT	CASSPLQNNQPQHF
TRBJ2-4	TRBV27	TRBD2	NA	TGTGCCAGCAGTCCGCCCCGGACTAGCGGGAGTACGGACATTCAGTACTTC	CASSPPRTSGSTDIQYF
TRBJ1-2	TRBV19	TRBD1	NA	TGTGCCAGTACCTTCGACAGGGGGGACTATGGCTACACCTTC	CASTFDRGDYGYTF
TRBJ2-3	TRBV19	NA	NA	TGTGCCAGTAAAGGTCAAAGCGGCACAGATACGCAGTATTTT	CASKGQSGTDTQYF
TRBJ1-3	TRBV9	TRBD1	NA	TGTGCCAGCAGCGTAGAGGGGGCAGGGAACACCATATATTTT	CASSVEGAGNTIYF
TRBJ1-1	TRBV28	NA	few	TGTGCCAGCAGTTTAGGCAGGGCACGCACTGAAGCTTTCTTT	CASSLGRARTEAFF
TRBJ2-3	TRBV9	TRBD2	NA	TGTCCCAGCAGCGTAGGTGCTAGCGGGGGGGCGGGGTCGGATACGCAGTATTTT	CPSSVGASGGAGSDTQYF
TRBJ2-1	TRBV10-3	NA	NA	TGTGCCATCAGTGATTCAGGGACTTCCTACAATGAGCAGTTCTTC	CAISDSGTSYNEQFF
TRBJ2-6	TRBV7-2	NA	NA	TGTGCCAGCCGACTGGACAGCTCTGGGGCCAACGTCCTGACTTTC	CASRLDSSGANVLTF
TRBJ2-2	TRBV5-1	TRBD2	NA	TGCGCCAGCACTCGGACTAGCGGGGGAAACACCGGGGAGCTGTTTTTT	CASTRTSGGNTGELFF
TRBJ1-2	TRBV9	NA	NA	TGTGCCAGCAGCGTAGGGGGCAGGGCAAACTATGGCTACACCTTC	CASSVGGRANYGYTF
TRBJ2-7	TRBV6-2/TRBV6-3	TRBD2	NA	TGTGCCAGCAGTCGGACTAGCGGGGGAACCTACGAGCAGTACTTC	CASSRTSGGTYEQYF
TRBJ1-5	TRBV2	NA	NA	TGTGCCAGCAGTGAATTGGCAGGGGTTGGGAATCAGCCCCAGCATTTT	CASSELAGVGNQPQHF
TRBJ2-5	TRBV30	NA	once	TGTGCCTGGAGTTTGGGGGCAGGTTCCCGGTCAGAAGAGACCCAGTACTTC	CAWSLGAGSRSEETQYF
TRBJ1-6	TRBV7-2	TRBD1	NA	TGTGCCAGCAGCTTAGCTCGAGGGACAGGATATTCACCCCTCCACTTT	CASSLARGTGYSPLHF
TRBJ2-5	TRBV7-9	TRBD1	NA	TGTGCCAGCAGCTTCCCGGGACAGCAAGAGACCCAGTACTTC	CASSFPGQQETQYF
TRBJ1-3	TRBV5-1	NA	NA	TGCGCCAGCAGCTCAGGGATCTCATTCTCTGGAAACACCATATATTTT	CASSSGISFSGNTIYF
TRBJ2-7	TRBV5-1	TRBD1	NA	TGCGCCAGCAGCTTGGGTGACAGGGGATCCGAGCAGTACTTC	CASSLGDRGSEQYF
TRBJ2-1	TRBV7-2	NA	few	TGTGCCAGCAGCTTAGGGGGGCGGGAGCAGTTCTTC	CASSLGGREQFF
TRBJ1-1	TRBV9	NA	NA	TGTGCCAGCAGCGTGGGCGAATTGAACACTGAAGCTTTCTTT	CASSVGELNTEAFF